This T cell receptor beta chain was sequenced during a study of shared T cell receptors in the human thymus (dated by TCRdb to the early 2020s). For the study in its entirety: The study examined how self-reactive, shared T-cell receptor alpha chains are generated in the human thymus.

From its cysteine to its phenylalanine, the CDR3 spans 13 amino acids. Only CDR3 DNA is held: 39 bases, read in frame from base 1. Between the V and J ends, shortened by 4 bases and 4 bases respectively, the junction contains 10 bases. For CDR1 and CDR2, the germline V gene (reference sequence) lists LNHNV and YYDKDF. Comment on this clone: Its antigen target is currently unknown. Base qualities were left out, and no much larger clone turns up one base away.

The library was produced with the immunoSEQ multiplex PCR assay. This is the immuneACCESS table as TCRdb keeps it, with only in-frame sequences that have V and J called. A part of the clones is gone; compared with another copy, unresolved V genes explain less than half, and the rest is unexplained. In all, the sample holds hundreds of thousands of clones, and approximately 89% of those were seen once. Under 0.01% of the sample is taken by the ten largest. These records were also assigned to another study, of human thymus T cells. As the second study states: The donors were immunologically healthy infants in Finland who had open corrective cardiac surgery for congenital heart defects. Thymus tissue was collected as surgical resects that were removed during corrective cardiac surgery. Biased V and J gene segment usage appeared to be present in both thymic and peripheral blood repertoires. The related research reported highly overlapping thymic TCR repertoires among unrelated individuals. The study used roughly 8 infant thymus samples plus four related peripheral blood samples to characterize TCR alpha and beta repertoires. Donor ages ranged from about 6 to 244 days, and the cohort comprised over 5 male and two female infants. Thymocytes were released mechanically from tissue and stored at -70 °C as pellets of about 9-32 million cells. Genomic DNA was extracted from frozen cell pellets with a QIAsymphony instrument. TCRB and TCRAD loci were amplified from a standardized quantity of quality-controlled genomic DNA using the immunoSEQ multiplex PCR assay. Amplicons spanned the V(D)J region at a length sufficient to cover the CDR3 and identify V and J genes. Through the commercial immunoSEQ service, the amplicons were sequenced on an Illumina platform. Primer bias and sequencing errors were corrected as previously described, and TCRAD and TCRB definitions were based on the IMGT database. The repertoires were analysed using immunoSEQ Analyzer 3.0 and VDJTools for basic statistics, V/J segment usage, diversity estimates, rarefaction and pairwise overlap. Chao1, ChaoE, Efron-Thisted, Shannon and inverse Simpson indices were used to estimate diversity, which was also estimated on datasets down-sampled to the smallest sample. Repertoire overlap was assessed by strict matching of CDR3 nucleotide sequence, V gene and J gene, and clustering was done by Jaccard-based multidimensional scaling. Thymus samples yielded on average approximately 840,000 unique TCRB clonotypes, compared with 80,000 to 85,000 from blood samples.

The sequence links TRBV15 to TRBJ2-5, with the D gene not confidently named. The material sequenced was thymocytes. This sequence originates from a boy in the first two years of life with a congenital heart defect. Donor details come from another sample of the same person, matched by shared clones. Here is the DNA: TGTGCCACCAGCAAATTAGTTCGAGAGACCCAGTACTTC. Translated, it reads CATSKLVRETQYF.